This entry concerns a single T cell receptor beta chain. The antigen is not known. The assay was immunoSEQ multiplex PCR, and TCRdb's table has in-frame clones only and misses some. The sample comprises approximately 120,000 clones, 88% of which are singletons, and more than 3.5% rests with the top ten. The CDR3 sequence is 14 residues long. CDR1 and CDR2 from the germline V gene are SQVTM and ANQGSEA. V gave up 5 bases and J gave up 2 bases; unmatched junction bases: 8. This sample stems from a study of T cell responses to AZD1222 COVID-19 vaccine. Study results and caveats: Baseline serology detected seropositivity in only 6 or 7 AZD1222 recipients. Along spike, vaccine-associated CD4 TCRs were found throughout, with dominance at 160-218 and 743-854. In a largely white British group with more females than males, clonal diversity was possibly underestimated.

This sequence was found in an adult in good health. The V call is TRBV29-1, the J call TRBJ2-7, with 8 bases that match TRBD1. The source material was peripheral blood, sampled on day 0 of AZD1222 vaccination. The CDR3 reads CSVTGQGNTYEQYF. CDR3 in DNA: TGCAGCGTTACCGGACAGGGTAATACCTACGAGCAGTACTTC.